This T cell receptor (beta chain) was sequenced for a study of radiotherapy plus CTLA-4 blockade in lung cancer. Study-level results: There was expansion of tumor-derived TCR clones in blood after radiotherapy plus ipilimumab. Early shifts in blood T cell clones, with interferon-beta, reportedly predicted response best.

CTLA-4 blockade using ipilimumab, together with focal radiation, was received by patients with chemo-refractory metastatic non-small-cell lung cancer. Germline V gene data show CDR1 as WSHSY and CDR2 as SAAADI. The V end lost 8 bases, the J end lost 0 bases, and 13 bases lay between the germline ends. The CDR3 is made up of 14 amino acids. In the case of this clone: The antigen is unknown.

Only in-frame clones appear in the TCRdb table, and some are missing; sequencing was by immunoSEQ multiplex PCR. The sample holds under 70,000 clones; 60% to 80% are singletons and the top ten take roughly 4.7%. Specimen: peripheral blood, collected from a patient treated with radiotherapy plus ipilimumab. The TCR sequence derives from a human donor with non-small cell lung cancer who had a complete response to radiotherapy plus ipilimumab. The rearrangement links TRBV10-2 to TRBJ1-2, with a possible D match to TRBD1 (5 bases). The CDR3, as DNA: TGCGCCAGCTGGGCAGGGTACGCTAACTATGGCTACACCTTC. The encoded protein is CASWAGYANYGYTF.